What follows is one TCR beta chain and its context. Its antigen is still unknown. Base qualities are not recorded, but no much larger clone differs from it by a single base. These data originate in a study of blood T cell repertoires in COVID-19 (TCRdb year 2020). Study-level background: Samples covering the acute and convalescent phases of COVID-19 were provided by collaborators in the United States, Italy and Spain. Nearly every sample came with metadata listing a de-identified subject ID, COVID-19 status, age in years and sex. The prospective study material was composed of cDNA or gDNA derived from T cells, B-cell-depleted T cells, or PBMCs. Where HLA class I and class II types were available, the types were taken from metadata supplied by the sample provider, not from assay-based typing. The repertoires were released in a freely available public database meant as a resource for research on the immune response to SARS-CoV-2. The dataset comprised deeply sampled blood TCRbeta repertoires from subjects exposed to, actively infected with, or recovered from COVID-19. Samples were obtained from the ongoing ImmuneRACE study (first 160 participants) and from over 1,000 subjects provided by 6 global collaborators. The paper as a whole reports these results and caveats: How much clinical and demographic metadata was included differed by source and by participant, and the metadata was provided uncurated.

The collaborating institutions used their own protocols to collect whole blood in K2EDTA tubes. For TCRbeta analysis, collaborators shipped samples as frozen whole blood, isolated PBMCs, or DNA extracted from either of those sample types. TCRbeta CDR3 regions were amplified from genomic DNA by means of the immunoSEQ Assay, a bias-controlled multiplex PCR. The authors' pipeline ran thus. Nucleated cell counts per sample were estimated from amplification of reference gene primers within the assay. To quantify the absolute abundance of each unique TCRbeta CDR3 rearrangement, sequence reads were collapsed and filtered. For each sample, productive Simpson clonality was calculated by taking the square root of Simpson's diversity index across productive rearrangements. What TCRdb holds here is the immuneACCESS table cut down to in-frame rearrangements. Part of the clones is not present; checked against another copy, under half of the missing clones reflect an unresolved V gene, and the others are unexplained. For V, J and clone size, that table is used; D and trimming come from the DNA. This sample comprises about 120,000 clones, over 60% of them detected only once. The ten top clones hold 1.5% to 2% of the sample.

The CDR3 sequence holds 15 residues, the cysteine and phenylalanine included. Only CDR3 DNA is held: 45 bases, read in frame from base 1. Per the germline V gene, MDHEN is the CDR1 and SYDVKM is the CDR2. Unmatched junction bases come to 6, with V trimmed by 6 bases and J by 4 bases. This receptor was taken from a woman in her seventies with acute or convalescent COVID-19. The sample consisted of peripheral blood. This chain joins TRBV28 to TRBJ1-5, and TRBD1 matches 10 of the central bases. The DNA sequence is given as TGTGCCAGCAGGAAGACAGGGGGCGATAATCAGCCCCAGCATTTT. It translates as CASRKTGGDNQPQHF.